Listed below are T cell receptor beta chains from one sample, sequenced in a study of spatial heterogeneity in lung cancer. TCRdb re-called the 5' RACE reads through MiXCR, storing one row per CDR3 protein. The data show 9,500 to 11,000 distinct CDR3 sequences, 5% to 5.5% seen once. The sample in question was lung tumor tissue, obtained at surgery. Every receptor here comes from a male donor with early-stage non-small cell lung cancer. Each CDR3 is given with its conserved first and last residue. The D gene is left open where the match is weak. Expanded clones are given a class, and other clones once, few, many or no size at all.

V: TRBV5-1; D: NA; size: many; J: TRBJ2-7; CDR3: CASSLDRVYEQYF; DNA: TGCGCCAGCAGCTTGGACAGGGTTTACGAGCAGTACTTC
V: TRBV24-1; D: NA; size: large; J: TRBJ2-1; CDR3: CATRGRGVSYNEQFF; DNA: TGTGCCACCAGGGGCCGGGGAGTCTCCTACAATGAGCAGTTCTTC
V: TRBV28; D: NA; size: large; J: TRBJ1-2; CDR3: CASTPSAWGTYGYTF; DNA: TGTGCCAGCACTCCCTCAGCCTGGGGTACCTATGGCTACACCTTC
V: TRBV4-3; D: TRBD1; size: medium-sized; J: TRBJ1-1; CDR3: CASSQDGTAEAFF; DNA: TGCGCCAGCAGCCAAGATGGGACAGCGGAAGCTTTCTTT
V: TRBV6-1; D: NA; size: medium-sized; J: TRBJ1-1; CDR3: CASSEGFGHINTEAFF; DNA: TGTGCCAGCAGTGAAGGGTTTGGGCATATTAACACTGAAGCTTTCTTT
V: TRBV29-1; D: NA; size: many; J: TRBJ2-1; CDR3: CSVGDRRGQGEGNEQFF; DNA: TGCAGCGTTGGCGACCGTAGGGGGCAGGGGGAGGGGAATGAGCAGTTCTTC
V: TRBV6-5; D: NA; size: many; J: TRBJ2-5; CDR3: CASRLRDRQPQETQYF; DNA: TGTGCCAGCAGACTACGAGACAGACAGCCCCAAGAGACCCAGTACTTC
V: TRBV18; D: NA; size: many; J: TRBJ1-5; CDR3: CASSPSGGEGNQPQHF; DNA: TGTGCCAGCTCACCCAGCGGGGGTGAAGGCAATCAGCCCCAGCATTTT
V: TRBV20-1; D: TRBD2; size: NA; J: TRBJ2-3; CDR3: CSARGTSGVTDTQYF; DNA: TGCAGTGCTAGAGGGACTAGCGGTGTCACAGATACGCAGTATTTT
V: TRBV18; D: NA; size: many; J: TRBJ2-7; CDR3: CASSPSTGQGTYEQYF; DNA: TGTGCCAGCTCACCTTCGACAGGCCAAGGGACCTACGAGCAGTACTTC
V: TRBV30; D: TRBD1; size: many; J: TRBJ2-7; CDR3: CAWSGTGGSEQYF; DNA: TGTGCCTGGAGTGGGACAGGGGGCTCCGAGCAGTACTTC
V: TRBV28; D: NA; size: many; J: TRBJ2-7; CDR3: CASSRYDEQYF; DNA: TGTGCCAGCAGCCGATACGACGAGCAGTACTTC
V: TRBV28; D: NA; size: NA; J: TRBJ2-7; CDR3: CASSFGRAYEQYF; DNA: TGTGCCAGCAGTTTTGGCAGGGCCTACGAGCAGTACTTC
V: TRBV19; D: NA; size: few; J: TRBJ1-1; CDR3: CASSPQGFTEAFF; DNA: TGTGCCAGTAGTCCCCAGGGCTTCACTGAAGCTTTCTTT
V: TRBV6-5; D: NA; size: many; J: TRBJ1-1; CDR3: CASSSRPATEAFF; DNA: TGTGCCAGCAGTTCCCGACCTGCTACTGAAGCTTTCTTT
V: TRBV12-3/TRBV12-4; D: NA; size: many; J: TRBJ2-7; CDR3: CASSLDNEGFYEQYF; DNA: TGTGCCAGCAGTTTAGACAACGAGGGGTTTTACGAGCAGTACTTC
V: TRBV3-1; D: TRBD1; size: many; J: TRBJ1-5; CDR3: CASSRTGGGQPQHF; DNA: TGTGCCAGCAGCCGGACAGGGGGGGGTCAGCCCCAGCATTTT
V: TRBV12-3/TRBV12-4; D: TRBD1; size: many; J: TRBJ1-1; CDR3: CASSAGTGKTEAFF; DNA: TGTGCCAGCAGTGCCGGGACAGGGAAAACTGAAGCTTTCTTT
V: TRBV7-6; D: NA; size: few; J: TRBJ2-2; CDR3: CASSLISGSYTGELFF; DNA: TGTGCCAGCAGCTTAATTTCAGGGTCGTACACCGGGGAGCTGTTTTTT
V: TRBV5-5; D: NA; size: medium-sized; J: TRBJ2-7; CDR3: CASSLGTYSYEQYF; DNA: TGTGCCAGCAGCTTGGGAACTTATTCCTACGAGCAGTACTTC
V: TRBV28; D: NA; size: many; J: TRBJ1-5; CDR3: CASSFQRNQPQHF; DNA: TGTGCCAGCAGTTTTCAGAGAAATCAGCCCCAGCATTTT
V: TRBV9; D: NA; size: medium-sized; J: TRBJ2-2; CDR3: CASSPTPLGNTGELFF; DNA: TGTGCCAGCAGCCCTACCCCCCTCGGGAACACCGGGGAGCTGTTTTTT
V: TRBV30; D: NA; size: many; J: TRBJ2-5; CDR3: CAFGSKGLETQYF; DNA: TGTGCTTTTGGATCGAAGGGTTTGGAGACCCAGTACTTC
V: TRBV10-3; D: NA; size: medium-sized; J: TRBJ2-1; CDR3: CAISLRPLATSYNEQFF; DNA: TGTGCCATCAGCCTCCGCCCTCTAGCGACCTCCTACAATGAGCAGTTCTTC
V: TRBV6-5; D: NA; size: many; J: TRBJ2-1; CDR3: CASSYGRGEQFF; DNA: TGTGCCAGCAGTTACGGTCGGGGTGAGCAGTTCTTC
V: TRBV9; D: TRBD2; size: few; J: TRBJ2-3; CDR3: CASSFSAGSTDTQYF; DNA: TGTGCCAGCAGCTTCTCAGCGGGAAGCACAGATACGCAGTATTTT
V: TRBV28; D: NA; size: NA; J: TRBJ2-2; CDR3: CASSPDRSNTGELFF; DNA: TGTGCCAGCAGTCCTGACAGGTCAAACACCGGGGAGCTGTTTTTT
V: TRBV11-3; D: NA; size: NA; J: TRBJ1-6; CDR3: CASSLDNNSPLHF; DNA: TGTGCCAGCAGCTTAGACAATAATTCACCCCTCCACTTT
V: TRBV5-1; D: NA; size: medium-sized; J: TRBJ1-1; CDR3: CASSSVRHTEAFF; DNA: TGCGCCAGCAGCTCGGTTCGACACACTGAAGCTTTCTTT
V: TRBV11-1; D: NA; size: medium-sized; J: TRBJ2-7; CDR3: CASPTDNEQYF; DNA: TGTGCCAGCCCTACTGATAACGAGCAGTACTTC
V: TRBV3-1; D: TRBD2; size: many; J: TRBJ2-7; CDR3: CASSGTSAQSSSYEQYF; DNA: TGTGCCAGCAGCGGGACTAGCGCGCAATCGAGCTCCTACGAGCAGTACTTC
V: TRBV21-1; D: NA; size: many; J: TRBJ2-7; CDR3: CASSKASSYEQYF; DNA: TGTGCCAGCAGCAAGGCCAGCTCCTACGAGCAGTACTTC
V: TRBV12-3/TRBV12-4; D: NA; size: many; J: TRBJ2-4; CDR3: CASSPGGPLLSVNIQYF; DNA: TGTGCCAGCAGCCCGGGGGGCCCACTCCTGTCGGTGAACATTCAGTACTTC
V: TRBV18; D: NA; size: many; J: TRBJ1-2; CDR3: CASSPIRDNYGYTF; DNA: TGTGCCAGCTCACCAATCAGGGACAACTATGGCTACACCTTC
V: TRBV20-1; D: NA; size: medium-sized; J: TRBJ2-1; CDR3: CSANLNGPGWNEQFF; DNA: TGCAGTGCCAACTTGAATGGGCCTGGGTGGAATGAGCAGTTCTTC
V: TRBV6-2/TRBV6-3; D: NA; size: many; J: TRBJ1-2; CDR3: CASSSELQTVFGYTF; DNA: TGTGCCAGCAGCAGCGAACTACAGACAGTTTTTGGCTACACCTTC
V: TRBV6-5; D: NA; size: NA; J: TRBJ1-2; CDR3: CASSTRQAATYGYTF; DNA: TGTGCCAGCAGTACCCGACAGGCCGCTACCTATGGCTACACCTTC
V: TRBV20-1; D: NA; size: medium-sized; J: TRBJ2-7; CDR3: CSARDRALGGLYEQYF; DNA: TGCAGTGCTAGAGATAGAGCCTTAGGAGGGCTCTACGAGCAGTACTTC
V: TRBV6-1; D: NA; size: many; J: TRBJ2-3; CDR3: CASTVSAWDTQYF; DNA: TGTGCCAGCACAGTATCAGCCTGGGATACGCAGTATTTT
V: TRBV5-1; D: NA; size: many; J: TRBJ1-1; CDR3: CASSHPGQTLNTEAFF; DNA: TGCGCCAGCAGCCACCCAGGGCAAACTTTGAACACTGAAGCTTTCTTT
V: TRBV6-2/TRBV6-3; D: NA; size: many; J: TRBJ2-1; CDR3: CASSSDDGPGEQFF; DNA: TGTGCCAGCAGTTCCGATGATGGGCCGGGTGAGCAGTTCTTC
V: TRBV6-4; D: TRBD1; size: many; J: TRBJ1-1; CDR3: CASSPTGRGTEAFF; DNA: TGTGCCAGCAGTCCGACAGGGAGGGGCACTGAAGCTTTCTTT
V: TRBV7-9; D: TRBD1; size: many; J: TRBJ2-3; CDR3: CASSSRVTGGTDTQYF; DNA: TGTGCCAGCAGCTCAAGGGTGACAGGGGGCACAGATACGCAGTATTTT
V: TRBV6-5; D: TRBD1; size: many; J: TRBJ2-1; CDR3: CASSLTGQGNEQFF; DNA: TGTGCCAGCAGTTTGACGGGACAGGGCAATGAGCAGTTCTTC
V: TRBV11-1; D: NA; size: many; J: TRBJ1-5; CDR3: CASSLGKDQPQHF; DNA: TGTGCCAGCAGCTTGGGAAAGGATCAGCCCCAGCATTTT
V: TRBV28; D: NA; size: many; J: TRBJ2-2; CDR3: CASSAGGAGTGELFF; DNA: TGTGCCAGCAGCGCAGGAGGGGCCGGTACCGGGGAGCTGTTTTTT
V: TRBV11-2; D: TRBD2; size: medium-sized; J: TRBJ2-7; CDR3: CASSLLSSGTSYEQYF; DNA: TGTGCCAGCAGCTTACTCTCCAGCGGGACTTCCTACGAGCAGTACTTC
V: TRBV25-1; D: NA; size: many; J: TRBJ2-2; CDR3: CASSGEGGSAGELFF; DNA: TGTGCCAGCTCCGGGGAGGGGGGTTCGGCCGGGGAGCTGTTTTTT
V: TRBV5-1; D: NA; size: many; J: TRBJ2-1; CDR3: CASNQQTGGEQFF; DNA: TGCGCCAGCAACCAGCAAACTGGGGGTGAGCAGTTCTTC
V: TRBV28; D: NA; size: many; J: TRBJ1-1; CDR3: CASSTLSPPEAFF; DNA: TGTGCCAGCAGCACCCTATCGCCTCCTGAAGCTTTCTTT
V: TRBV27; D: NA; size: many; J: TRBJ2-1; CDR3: CASREGGPYYNEQFF; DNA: TGTGCCTCTCGTGAGGGGGGACCCTACTACAATGAGCAGTTCTTC
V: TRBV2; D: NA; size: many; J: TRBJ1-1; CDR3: CASSPREKIEAFF; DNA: TGTGCCAGCAGCCCGAGGGAAAAGATTGAAGCTTTCTTT
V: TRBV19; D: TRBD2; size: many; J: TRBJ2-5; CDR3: CASSLGGTTRAETQYF; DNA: TGTGCCAGTAGTCTGGGCGGGACTACGCGTGCGGAGACCCAGTACTTC
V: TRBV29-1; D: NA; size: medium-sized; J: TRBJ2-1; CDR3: CSVEQFNEQFF; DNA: TGCAGCGTTGAACAGTTCAATGAGCAGTTCTTC
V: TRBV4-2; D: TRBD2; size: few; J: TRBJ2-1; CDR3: CASSLTSGRAHEQFF; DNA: TGTGCCAGCAGCCTTACTAGCGGGAGGGCCCATGAGCAGTTCTTC
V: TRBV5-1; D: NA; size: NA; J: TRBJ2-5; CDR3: CASSGGETQYF; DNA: TGCGCCAGCAGCGGGGGGGAGACCCAGTACTTC
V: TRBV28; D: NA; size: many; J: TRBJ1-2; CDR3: CAGGARYYGYTF; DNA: TGTGCCGGCGGGGCGCGGTACTATGGCTACACCTTC